These 25 T cell receptor beta chains were all obtained from the same sample, sequenced in a study of T cell changes during pregnancy in multiple sclerosis. Sequencing used immunoSEQ multiplex PCR; TCRdb keeps in-frame clones, though not all of them. The sample holds about 68,000 clones, about nine tenths seen once. The sample was peripheral blood, taken in the third trimester of pregnancy. The receptors stem from a female donor with multiple sclerosis, enrolled in a pregnancy study.

V usage is TRBV9 and J usage is TRBJ2-1, with D maybe TRBD2 (5 bases). CDR3 length equals 17 residues. Trimming took 0 bases from V and 0 from J, leaving 13 bases between them. The germline CDR1 and CDR2 sequences are SGDLS and YYNGEE. The CDR3 DNA reads as TGTGCCAGCAGCGTAGTTGGTAGCGAGAGCTCCTACAATGAGCAGTTCTTC. Its translation: CASSVVGSESSYNEQFF.

CDR3 sequence reads: CASSPLIVDSHYGYTF. The CDR3 region has the DNA TGTGCCAGCAGCCCCCTGATCGTAGACAGCCACTATGGCTACACCTTC. V gene TRBV9 combines with J gene TRBJ1-2, with D possibly TRBD1 on 5 matching bases. This CDR3 is built from 16 residues. The germline V and J ends were trimmed by 4 bases and 3 bases, with 19 bases remaining between them. Germline V gives CDR1 SGDLS, CDR2 YYNGEE.

This clone was found a few times. A junction boundary mismatches the germline segment, possibly from a read error. The chain is built from TRBV7-9 and TRBJ1-1; D is uncertain. Germline CDR1 and CDR2: SEHNR and FQNEAQ (reference sequence). The CDR3 spans 10 residues. DNA of the CDR3: TGTGCCAGCAGCTTACGGGAGCTGGGGTTT. Residues: CASSLRELGF.

The rearrangement joins TRBV4-2 to TRBJ2-1, with TRBD2 matching 7 bases. The germline V gene encodes CDR1 LGHNA and CDR2 YNFKEQ. The V gene end was trimmed by 0 bases and the J gene end by 12 bases; junction bases not matched to a gene: 5. The CDR3 covers 13 residues. CDR3: CASSQDASGAQFF. In nucleotides, the CDR3 is TGTGCCAGCAGCCAAGATGCCAGCGGGGCGCAGTTCTTC.

The rearrangement uses TRBV2 and TRBJ2-2, with 14 bases matching TRBD2. The V segment lost 7 bases and the J segment 5 bases; nucleotides outside the gene matches: 3. CDR3 length: 15 residues. Germline CDR1 and CDR2: SNHLY and FYNNEI. The chain's CDR3 is CASIRLAGGTGELFF. The CDR3 coding sequence is TGTGCCAGCATACGACTAGCGGGAGGGACCGGGGAGCTGTTTTTT. Drawing the rest from reference TRBV2 and TRBJ2-2, the complete variable domain is EPEVTQTPSHQVTQMGQEVILRCVPISNHLYFYWYRQILGQKVEFLVSFYNNEISEKSEIFDDQFSVERPDGSNFTLKIRSTKLEDSAMYFCASIRLAGGTGELFFGEGSRLTVL.

The V and J genes are TRBV6-1 and TRBJ1-1; tentative D call: TRBD1 (6 bases). The germline gives CDR1 MNHNS, CDR2 SASEGT. CDR3 length equals 14 residues. V dropped 6 bases and J dropped 2 bases, with 13 bases sitting between them. The DNA of the CDR3 is TGTGCCAGCAGAGCAGGACAGATCAACACTGAAGCTTTCTTT. It translates to CASRAGQINTEAFF.

This sequence joins TRBV4-3 and TRBJ1-1; D is ambiguous. The V end lost 0 bases, the J end lost 0 bases, and 8 bases lay between the germline ends. This CDR3 contains 15 residues. Germline values: CDR1 LGHNA, CDR2 YSLEER. This CDR3 reads CASSQDGHLNTEAFF. CDR3 sequence (DNA): TGCGCCAGCAGCCAAGATGGGCACCTGAACACTGAAGCTTTCTTT.

Only one count was recorded for this clone. The chain combines TRBV2 with TRBJ1-5, with a weak D call TRBD1 (6 bases). CDR1 and CDR2 from the germline V gene are SNHLY and FYNNEI. CDR3 length: 17 amino acids. Trimming removed 2 bases from V and 0 bases from J, with 14 bases in between. The CDR3 coding sequence is TGTGCCAGCAGTGAAAGAGGACAGCTGAATAGCAATCAGCCCCAGCATTTT. Amino acid sequence: CASSERGQLNSNQPQHF.

The J gene is TRBJ1-1, the V gene TRBV2, with 10 nucleotides matching TRBD1. Germline V lookup: CDR1 SNHLY, CDR2 FYNNEI. CDR3 size: 14 residues. J gave up 1 base and V 8 bases, and 4 bases lay outside the gene matches. CDR3 in DNA: TGTGCCAGCTACCGGACAGGGGGGAACACTGAAGCTTTCTTT. Translating it yields CASYRTGGNTEAFF.

This sequence joins TRBV30 and TRBJ2-7; 9 bases are a match to TRBD1. Germline values: CDR1 GTSNPN, CDR2 SVGIG (reference sequence). This CDR3 is 15 amino acids long. Trimming cost V 0 bases and J 4 bases; bases outside gene matches: 7. The DNA of the CDR3 is TGTGCCTGGAGTGTAGGGGGACAGGGAAATTACGAGCAGTACTTC. Translated: CAWSVGGQGNYEQYF.

The chain links TRBV5-1 to TRBJ2-1; TRBD2 matches 10 bases. CDR1 is SGHRS, CDR2 YFSETQ, per germline. The CDR3 is 16 amino acids. V gave up 4 bases and J gave up 6 bases; unmatched junction bases: 10. As DNA, the CDR3 is TGCGCCAGCAGCGTAAATCCGGGACTAGCGAGCAATGAGCAGTTCTTC. As protein: CASSVNPGLASNEQFF.

This sequence joins TRBV19 and TRBJ2-2; TRBD2 matches 11 bases. CDR1 is LNHDA, CDR2 SQIVND, per germline (reference sequence). V trimming: 7 bases; J trimming: 4 bases; junction bases outside the gene matches: 11. The CDR3 has 17 residues. The CDR3 DNA reads as TGTGCCAGTACCCCGGGACTAGCGGCCAGGGGCACCGGGGAGCTGTTTTTT. Its protein is CASTPGLAARGTGELFF.

This clone was picked up a small number of times. J is TRBJ1-2 and V is TRBV2, with D maybe TRBD1 (6 bases). With 6 bases removed from V and 6 bases from J, the gap between germline ends came to 17 bases. The germline CDR1 and CDR2 sequences are SNHLY and FYNNEI. The CDR3 length is 14 residues. This CDR3 is CASRTTGLGDGYTF. The CDR3 nucleotides are TGTGCCAGCAGGACTACAGGGCTTGGAGATGGCTACACCTTC.

This clone was counted once. This sequence joins TRBV2 and TRBJ2-5, with D tentatively TRBD1 (5 bases). Between the trimmed V and J ends, which lost 3 bases and 5 bases, there was a span of 16 bases. Germline lookup yields CDR1 SNHLY and CDR2 FYNNEI. There are 15 residues in the CDR3. CDR3: CASSDYRQGKETQYF. The CDR3 nucleotides read TGTGCCAGCAGTGATTATAGGCAGGGCAAGGAGACCCAGTACTTC.

The V call is TRBV11-3, the J call TRBJ2-1; 10 nucleotides align to TRBD2. This CDR3 contains 18 residues. After removal of 0 bases from V and 10 bases from J, the junction contained 15 bases not matched to a gene. Germline V gene data show CDR1 as SGHNT and CDR2 as YENEEA. The CDR3 sequence: CASSLDQSGTSAPVEQFF. The CDR3 DNA follows: TGTGCCAGCAGCTTAGATCAGTCCGGGACTAGCGCGCCCGTGGAGCAGTTCTTC.

CDR3 in DNA: TGTGCCAGCAGTGCCGACAGGGGTGGATCGGCCAATGAGCAGTTCTTC. This encodes CASSADRGGSANEQFF. This chain links TRBV27 with TRBJ2-1, with 8 bases fitting TRBD1. Germline CDR1 and CDR2: MNHEY and SMNVEV (reference sequence). This CDR3 has 16 amino acids. Losses at the gene ends were 5 bases for V and 6 bases for J; bases not matched to a gene: 12.

The rearrangement links TRBV10-2 to TRBJ1-5; possibly TRBD1 for D (6 bases). The V end was cut by 4 bases, the J end by 4 bases, with 11 bases between. The germline V gene has CDR1 WSHSY and CDR2 SAAADI. The CDR3 covers 14 residues. The CDR3 is CASSARGGNQPQHF. The CDR3 bases are TGCGCCAGCAGTGCCAGGGGAGGGAATCAGCCCCAGCATTTT.

The V gene is TRBV15, the J gene TRBJ2-2; perhaps TRBD1 as D (6 bases). V was cut by 9 bases and J by 7 bases, with 18 bases left in between. The CDR3 is 14 residues long. CDR1 is LNHNV and CDR2 is YYDKDF in the germline V gene (reference sequence). The CDR3 loop is CATSPLTGYGELFF. The DNA of the CDR3 is TGTGCCACGAGCCCCTTGACAGGTTACGGGGAGCTGTTTTTT.

This chain joins TRBV6-5 and TRBJ1-2, with 9 bases aligning to TRBD1. The CDR3 is 13 amino acids. The germline CDR1 and CDR2 sequences are MNHEY and SVGAGI. J was trimmed by 6 bases and V by 8 bases; bases with no gene match: 7. The chain's CDR3 is CASRITGGNGYTF. DNA for the CDR3: TGTGCCAGCCGCATAACAGGGGGCAATGGCTACACCTTC.

The chain uses TRBV7-2 and TRBJ1-1, with unresolved D. The germline CDR1 and CDR2 sequences are SGHTA and FQGNSA. The CDR3 runs to 14 residues. V lost 5 bases and J 2 bases, leaving 12 bases between the germline ends. The CDR3 DNA is TGTGCCAGCAGCCGAGGAGGCATAAACACTGAAGCTTTCTTT. This encodes CASSRGGINTEAFF.

V usage is TRBV6-5 and J usage is TRBJ1-5; 9 nucleotides agree with TRBD1. V gave up 3 bases and J gave up 3 bases; unmatched junction bases: 3. Germline assignment: CDR1 MNHEY and CDR2 SVGAGI. This CDR3 has 15 residues. CDR3 in DNA: TGTGCCAGCAGTTATGGGACAGGGAACAATCAGCCCCAGCATTTT. It specifies CASSYGTGNNQPQHF.

This chain connects TRBV11-2 to TRBJ1-4, with D possibly being TRBD1 (5 bases). CDR1 SGHAT and CDR2 FQNNGV come from the germline V gene. This CDR3 spans 16 amino acids. With 2 bases removed from V and 1 base from J, the gap between germline ends came to 11 bases. As DNA, the CDR3 is TGTGCCAGCAGCTTATCGTATAGGGGAACTAATGAAAAACTGTTTTTT. It encodes CASSLSYRGTNEKLFF.

The V gene is TRBV5-6, the J gene TRBJ2-3; D remains unclear. The CDR3 covers 15 residues. V lost 2 bases and J 15 bases, leaving 25 bases between the germline ends. Germline assignment: CDR1 SGHDT and CDR2 YYEEEE. The CDR3 DNA follows: TGTGCCAGCAGCTTTAAGTACCGAGTATCAGACACCCTCTATTTT. Amino acids: CASSFKYRVSDTLYF.

The rearrangement links TRBV6-5 to TRBJ1-4; TRBD1 aligns across 8 bases. The CDR3 covers 15 residues. The germline gives CDR1 MNHEY, CDR2 SVGAGI. V lost 6 bases and J lost 3; bases outside the gene matches: 6. This CDR3 reads CASRRGQGPNEKLFF. The CDR3 bases are TGTGCCAGCAGAAGAGGACAGGGTCCTAATGAAAAACTGTTTTTT.

In DNA, the CDR3 is TGTGCCAGCAGCTTAGAGCGGGGCCCCTACAATGAGCAGTTCTTC. Translated: CASSLERGPYNEQFF. The gene calls are TRBV11-3 and TRBJ2-1; tentative D call: TRBD2 (6 bases). Germline loops: CDR1 SGHNT, CDR2 YENEEA. This CDR3 comprises 15 residues. The ends were cut back, 0 bases at V and 2 bases at J, with 8 bases in the middle. Together with reference TRBV11-3 and TRBJ2-1, the CDR3 gives the full variable domain: EAGVVQSPRYKIIEKKQPVAFWCNPISGHNTLYWYLQNLGQGPELLIRYENEEAVDDSQLPKDRFSAERLKGVDSTLKIQPAELGDSAVYLCASSLERGPYNEQFFGPGTRLTVL.